The sequence of this TCR beta chain was determined in a study of human T cells and chemical hapten exposure. Study-level information: Sensitizing treatment utilized 2% DPC over a roughly 2 cm by roughly 2 cm portion of upper inner arm skin. Affected patients, primarily female, had alopecia areata, totalis or universalis. General study results and limits: TCRs above 1 in 1000 frequency did not change with DPC sensitization.

This clonotype was seen more than once but under ten times. Its antigen remains unknown. Germline CDR1 and CDR2: DFQATT and SNEGSKA (reference sequence). After removal of 6 bases from V and 1 base from J, the junction contained 2 bases not matched to a gene. CDR3 size: 14 residues. TCRdb analysed the RACE reads with MiXCR anew, one entry per CDR3 protein. The data show under 450,000 distinct CDR3 sequences, approximately 5% seen once. The time point denotes: patch test 1, 2 weeks after DPC sensitization. Treatment reported: therapeutic diphenylcyclopropenone sensitization with weekly scalp DPC. Sample donors consisted of patients with alopecia, aged 18 to 70 years, who were suitable for DPC.

The source of this sequence is a woman between 45 and 60 years old with alopecia areata. Some clones in this sample may be carry-over from other donors' samples. The sample consisted of whole blood, taken in connection with sensitization to the hapten diphenylcyclopropenone (DPC). The V and J genes are TRBV20-1 and TRBJ2-7, with 14 nucleotides matching TRBD2. CDR3 sequence: CSARTSGGSYEQYF. The CDR3 DNA sequence: TGCAGTGCCAGGACTAGCGGGGGGTCCTACGAGCAGTACTTC.